These T cell receptor beta chains were read from a single sample in a study of blood T cell repertoires in COVID-19. Some clones are missing from TCRdb's copy, which holds only in-frame ones; the method was immunoSEQ multiplex PCR. The table lists fewer than 65,000 clones, roughly 86% of them singletons. Input material: peripheral blood. The receptors shown here come from a man between 60 and 75 years old with acute or convalescent COVID-19. Each CDR3 is given without its conserved first and last residue. Fields, in order: CDR3 length, J gene, V gene, clone size, CDR3 protein. The size entry is marked missing in some rows and otherwise reads once, few, many or a size class.

12 TRBJ2-3 TRBV11-2 once ASSFSTAPDTQY
14 TRBJ1-1 TRBV30 - AGGDVPGGRLTEAF
12 TRBJ1-1 TRBV7-8 - ASSQLAQGTEAF
10 TRBJ1-4 TRBV10-3 - ASGQGAEKLF
11 TRBJ1-3 TRBV12-3/TRBV12-4 - ASSLDRRDTIY
15 TRBJ2-1 TRBV3-1/TRBV3-2 - ASSQRDRGAFGNEQF
11 TRBJ1-6 TRBV9 - ASQGTSTSPLH
10 TRBJ1-1 TRBV4-3 - ASSQLQGEAF
14 TRBJ2-1 TRBV7-6 - ASTKGAGGSYNEQF
12 TRBJ1-4 TRBV5-6 - ASSIRGFNEKLF